This T cell receptor (beta chain) was observed in a study of blood T cell repertoires in COVID-19. This study enrolled people aged roughly 18 to 100 from about two dozen US geographic areas. TCRdb keeps only in-frame clones here, not all; method: immunoSEQ multiplex PCR. The data show some 510,000 clones, more than 75% seen once. The CDR3 length is 15 residues. Between the trimmed V and J ends, which lost 1 base and 0 bases, there was a span of 7 bases. Germline loops: CDR1 LGHNA, CDR2 YSLEER. The sequenced sample was PBMCs or T cells enriched from blood (not recorded which). This TCR derives from a woman in her forties who had recovered from COVID-19. J is TRBJ1-3 and V is TRBV4-3; D is undetermined. The CDR3 DNA sequence: TGCGCCAGCAGCCAAGTTACCTACTCTGGAAACACCATATATTTT. It yields the protein CASSQVTYSGNTIYF.